This note documents a single TCR beta chain sequence. The record originates from a study of T cells expressing NK-cell markers. Turning to the study itself: Sorted T-cell subsets CD3+CD56+NKG2C+, CD3+CD56+NKG2C- and CD3+CD56-NKG2C+ were TCR beta-sequenced.

Each CDR3 protein gets one entry in TCRdb, which reprocessed the 5' RACE reads and gives no DNA. Its table records roughly 450,000 distinct CDR3 sequences. The germline V gene encodes CDR1 MDHEN and CDR2 SYDVKM. The CDR3 is 15 amino acids. Sequenced sample: blood T cells: a sorted CD56 or NKG2C T cell subset, CD4+ or CD8+ T cells, or bulk PBMC T cells (not recorded which). This TCR was sampled from a woman aged 50 to 60 in good health. V is TRBV28 and J is TRBJ2-3; checking the TCRdb D call of TRBD2 is not possible without DNA. CDR3 amino acids: CASSLTSGMTDTQYF.